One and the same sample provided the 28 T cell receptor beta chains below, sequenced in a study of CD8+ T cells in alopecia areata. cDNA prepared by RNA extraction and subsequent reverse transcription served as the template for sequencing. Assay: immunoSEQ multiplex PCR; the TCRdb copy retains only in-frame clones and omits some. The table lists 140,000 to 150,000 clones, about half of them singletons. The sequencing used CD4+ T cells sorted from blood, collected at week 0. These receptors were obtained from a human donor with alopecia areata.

The CDR3 DNA follows: TGCGCCAGCAGCCAAGTCGGAACCCAAAACATTCAGTACTTC. It codes for CASSQVGTQNIQYF. J is TRBJ2-4 and V is TRBV4-1; D uncertain. V shed 1 base and J shed 5 bases, with 9 bases lying between them. Looked up from germline, CDR1 is MGHRA and CDR2 is YSYEKL. CDR3 length equals 14 residues.

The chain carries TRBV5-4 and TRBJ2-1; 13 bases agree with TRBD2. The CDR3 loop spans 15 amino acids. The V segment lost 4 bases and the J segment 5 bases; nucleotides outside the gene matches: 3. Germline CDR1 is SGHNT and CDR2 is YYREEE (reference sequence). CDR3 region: CASSQGLAGNNEQFF. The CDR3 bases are TGTGCCAGCAGCCAGGGACTAGCGGGAAACAATGAGCAGTTCTTC.

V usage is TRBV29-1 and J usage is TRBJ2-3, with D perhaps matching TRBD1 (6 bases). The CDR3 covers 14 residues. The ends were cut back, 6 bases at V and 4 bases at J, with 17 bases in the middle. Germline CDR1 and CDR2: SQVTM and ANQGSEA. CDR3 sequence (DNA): TGCAGCGTAGGCAGCCAGGGGATGGCAGATACGCAGTATTTT. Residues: CSVGSQGMADTQYF.

The CDR3 region is CASSEEGGIQYF. The DNA for the CDR3 is TGCGCCAGCAGTGAGGAGGGGGGCATTCAGTACTTC. The J gene is TRBJ2-4, the V gene TRBV10-1; D possibly uses TRBD1 or TRBD2 (6 bases each). This CDR3 has 12 residues. Trimming left V 2 bases short and J 9 bases short, with 8 bases between. Germline V gene lookup returns CDR1 WNHNN and CDR2 SYGVQD (reference sequence).

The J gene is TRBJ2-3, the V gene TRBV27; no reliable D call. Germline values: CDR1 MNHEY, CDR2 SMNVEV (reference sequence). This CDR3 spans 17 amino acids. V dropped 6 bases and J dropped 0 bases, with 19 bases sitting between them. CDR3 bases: TGTGCCAGCAGGTTGGGCTCCATCTCACCTAGCACAGATACGCAGTATTTT. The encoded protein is CASRLGSISPSTDTQYF.

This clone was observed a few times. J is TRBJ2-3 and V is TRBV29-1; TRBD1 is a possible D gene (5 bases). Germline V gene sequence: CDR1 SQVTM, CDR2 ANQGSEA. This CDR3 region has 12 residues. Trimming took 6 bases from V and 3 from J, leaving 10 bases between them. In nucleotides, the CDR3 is TGCAGCGTACCAAACAGGACAGATACGCAGTATTTT. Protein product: CSVPNRTDTQYF.

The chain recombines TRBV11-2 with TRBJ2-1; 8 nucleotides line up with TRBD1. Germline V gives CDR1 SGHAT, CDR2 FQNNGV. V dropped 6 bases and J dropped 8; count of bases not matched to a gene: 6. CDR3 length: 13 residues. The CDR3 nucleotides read TGTGCCAGCAGGCGGACAGGGCTCGATGAGCAGTTCTTC. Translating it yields CASRRTGLDEQFF. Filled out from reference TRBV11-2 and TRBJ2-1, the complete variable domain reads EAGVAQSPRYKIIEKRQSVAFWCNPISGHATLYWYQQILGQGPKLLIQFQNNGVVDDSQLPKDRFSAERLKGVDSTLKIQPAKLEDSAVYLCASRRTGLDEQFFGPGTRLTVL.

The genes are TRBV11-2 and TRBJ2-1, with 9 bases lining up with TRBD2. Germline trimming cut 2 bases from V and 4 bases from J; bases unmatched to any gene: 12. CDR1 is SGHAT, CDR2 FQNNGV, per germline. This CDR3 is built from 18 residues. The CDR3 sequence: CASSLRAGGSLRYNEQFF. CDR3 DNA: TGTGCCAGCAGCTTACGGGCGGGAGGGTCTTTACGGTACAATGAGCAGTTCTTC.

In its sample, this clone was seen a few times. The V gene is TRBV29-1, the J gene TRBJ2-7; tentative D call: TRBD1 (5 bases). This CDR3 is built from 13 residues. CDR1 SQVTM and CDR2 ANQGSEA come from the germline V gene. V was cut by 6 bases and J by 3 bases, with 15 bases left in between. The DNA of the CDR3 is TGCAGCGTCCAGACAGCTTCTTACTACGAGCAGTACTTC. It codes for CSVQTASYYEQYF.

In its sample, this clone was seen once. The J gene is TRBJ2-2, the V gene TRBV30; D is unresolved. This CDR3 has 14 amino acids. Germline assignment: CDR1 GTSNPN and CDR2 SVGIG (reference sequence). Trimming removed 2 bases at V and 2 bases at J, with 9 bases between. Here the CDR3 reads CAWSWQANTGELFF. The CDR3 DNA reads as TGTGCCTGGAGTTGGCAGGCTAACACCGGGGAGCTGTTTTTT.

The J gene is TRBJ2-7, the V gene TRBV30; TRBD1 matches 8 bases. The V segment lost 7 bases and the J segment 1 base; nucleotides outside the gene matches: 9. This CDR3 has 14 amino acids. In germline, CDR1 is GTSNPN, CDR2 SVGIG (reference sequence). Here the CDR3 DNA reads TGTGCCTTCACCCGGACAGGGATTTCCTACGAGCAGTACTTC. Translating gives CAFTRTGISYEQYF.

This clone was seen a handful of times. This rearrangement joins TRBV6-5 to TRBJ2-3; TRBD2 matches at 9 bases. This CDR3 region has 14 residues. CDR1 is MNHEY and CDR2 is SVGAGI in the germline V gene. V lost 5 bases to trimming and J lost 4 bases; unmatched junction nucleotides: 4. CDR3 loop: CASSISGGSDTQYF. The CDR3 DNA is TGTGCCAGCAGTATCAGCGGGGGGTCAGATACGCAGTATTTT.

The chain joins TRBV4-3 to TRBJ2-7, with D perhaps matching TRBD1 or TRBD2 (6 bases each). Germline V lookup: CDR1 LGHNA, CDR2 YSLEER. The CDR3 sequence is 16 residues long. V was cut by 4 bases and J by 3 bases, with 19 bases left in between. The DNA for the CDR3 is TGCGCCAGCAGCCCCGGTGGGGGGCGCAGCGTCTACGAGCAGTACTTC. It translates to CASSPGGGRSVYEQYF.

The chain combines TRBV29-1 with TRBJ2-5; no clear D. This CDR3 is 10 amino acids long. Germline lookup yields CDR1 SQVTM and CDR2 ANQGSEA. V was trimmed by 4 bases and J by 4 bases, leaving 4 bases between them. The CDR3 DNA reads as TGCAGCGTTGGAGCAGAGACCCAGTACTTC. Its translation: CSVGAETQYF.

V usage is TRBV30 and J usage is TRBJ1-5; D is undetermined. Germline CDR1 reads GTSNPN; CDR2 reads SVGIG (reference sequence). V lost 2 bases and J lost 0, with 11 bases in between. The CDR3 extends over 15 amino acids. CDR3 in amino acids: CAWSPASYSNQPQHF. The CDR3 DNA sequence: TGTGCCTGGAGTCCCGCGAGCTATAGCAATCAGCCCCAGCATTTT. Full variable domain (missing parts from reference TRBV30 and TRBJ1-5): SQTIHQWPATLVQPVGSPLSLECTVEGTSNPNLYWYRQAAGRGLQLLFYSVGIGQISSEVPQNLSASRPQDRQFILSSKKLLLSDSGFYLCAWSPASYSNQPQHFGDGTRLSIL.

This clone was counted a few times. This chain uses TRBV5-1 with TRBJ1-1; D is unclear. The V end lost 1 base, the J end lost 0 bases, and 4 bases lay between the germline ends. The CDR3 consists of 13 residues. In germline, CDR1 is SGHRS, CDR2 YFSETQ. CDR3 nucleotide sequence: TGCGCCAGCAGCTTGAGTATGAACACTGAAGCTTTCTTT. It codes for CASSLSMNTEAFF.

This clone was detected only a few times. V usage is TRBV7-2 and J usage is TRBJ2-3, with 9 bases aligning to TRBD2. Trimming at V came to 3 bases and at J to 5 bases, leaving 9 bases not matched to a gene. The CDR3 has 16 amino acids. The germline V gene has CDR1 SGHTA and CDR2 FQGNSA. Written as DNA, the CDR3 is TGTGCCAGCAGCTTCCGACTAGCGGTGGAGGGAGATACGCAGTATTTT. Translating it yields CASSFRLAVEGDTQYF.

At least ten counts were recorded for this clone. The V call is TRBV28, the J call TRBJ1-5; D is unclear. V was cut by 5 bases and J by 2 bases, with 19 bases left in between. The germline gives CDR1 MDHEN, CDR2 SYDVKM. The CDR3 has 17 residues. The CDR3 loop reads CASSPPSQATGNQPQHF. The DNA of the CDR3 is TGTGCCAGCAGTCCGCCTTCTCAGGCGACCGGCAATCAGCCCCAGCATTTT.

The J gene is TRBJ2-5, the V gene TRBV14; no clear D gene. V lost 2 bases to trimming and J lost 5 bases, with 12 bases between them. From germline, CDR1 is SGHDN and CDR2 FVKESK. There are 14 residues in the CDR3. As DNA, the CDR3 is TGTGCCAGCAGCCAACAAGTCGCTTCGGAGACCCAGTACTTC. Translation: CASSQQVASETQYF.

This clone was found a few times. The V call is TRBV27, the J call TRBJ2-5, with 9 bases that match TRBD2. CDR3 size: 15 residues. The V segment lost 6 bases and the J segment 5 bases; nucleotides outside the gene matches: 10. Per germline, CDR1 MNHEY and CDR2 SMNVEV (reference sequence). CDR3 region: CASRQVAGAGETQYF. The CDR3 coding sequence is TGTGCCAGCAGACAGGTAGCGGGAGCGGGGGAGACCCAGTACTTC.

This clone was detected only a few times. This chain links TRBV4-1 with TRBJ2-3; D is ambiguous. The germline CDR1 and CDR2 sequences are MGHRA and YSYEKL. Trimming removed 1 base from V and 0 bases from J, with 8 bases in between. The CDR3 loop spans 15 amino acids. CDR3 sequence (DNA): TGCGCCAGCAGCCAAGGCGGCCCAAGCACAGATACGCAGTATTTT. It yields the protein CASSQGGPSTDTQYF.

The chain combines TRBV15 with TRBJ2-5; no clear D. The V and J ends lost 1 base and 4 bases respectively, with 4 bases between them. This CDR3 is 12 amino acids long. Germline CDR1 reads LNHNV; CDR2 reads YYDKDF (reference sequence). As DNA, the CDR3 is TGTGCCACCAGCAGAGCGCTAGAGACCCAGTACTTC. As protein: CATSRALETQYF.

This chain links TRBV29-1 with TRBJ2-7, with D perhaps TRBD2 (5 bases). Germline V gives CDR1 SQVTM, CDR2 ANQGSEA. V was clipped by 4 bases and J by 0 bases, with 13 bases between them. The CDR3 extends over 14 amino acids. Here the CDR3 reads CSVGAGLTSYEQYF. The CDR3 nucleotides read TGCAGCGTTGGGGCGGGCCTTACCTCCTACGAGCAGTACTTC.

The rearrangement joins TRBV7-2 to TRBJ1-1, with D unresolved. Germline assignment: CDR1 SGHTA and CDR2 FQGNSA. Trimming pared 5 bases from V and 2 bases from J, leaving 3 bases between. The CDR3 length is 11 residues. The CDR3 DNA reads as TGTGCCAGCAGCCAAAACACTGAAGCTTTCTTT. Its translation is CASSQNTEAFF. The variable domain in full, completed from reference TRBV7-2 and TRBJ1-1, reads GAGVSQSPSNKVTEKGKDVELRCDPISGHTALYWYRQSLGQGLEFLIYFQGNSAPDKSGLPSDRFSAERTGGSVSTLTIQRTQQEDSAVYLCASSQNTEAFFGQGTRLTVV.

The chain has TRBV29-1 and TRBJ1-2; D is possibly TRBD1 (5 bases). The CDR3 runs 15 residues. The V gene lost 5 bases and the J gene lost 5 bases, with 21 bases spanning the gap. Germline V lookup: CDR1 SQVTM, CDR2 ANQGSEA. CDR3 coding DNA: TGCAGCGTTCGAGAGAGGGGAGCATGGAAATATGGCTACACCTTC. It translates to CSVRERGAWKYGYTF.

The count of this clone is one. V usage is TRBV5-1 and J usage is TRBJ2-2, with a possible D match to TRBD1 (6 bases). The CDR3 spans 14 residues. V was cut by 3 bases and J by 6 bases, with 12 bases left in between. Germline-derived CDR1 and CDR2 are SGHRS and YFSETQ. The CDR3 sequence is CASSSQGISGELFF. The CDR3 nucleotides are TGCGCCAGCAGCTCCCAGGGGATTTCCGGGGAGCTGTTTTTT.

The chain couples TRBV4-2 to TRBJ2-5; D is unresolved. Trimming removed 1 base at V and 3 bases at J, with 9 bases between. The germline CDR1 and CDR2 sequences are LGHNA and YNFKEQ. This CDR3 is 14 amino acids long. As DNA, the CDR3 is TGTGCCAGCAGCCAAGTAACGGGTGAAGAGACCCAGTACTTC. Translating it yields CASSQVTGEETQYF.

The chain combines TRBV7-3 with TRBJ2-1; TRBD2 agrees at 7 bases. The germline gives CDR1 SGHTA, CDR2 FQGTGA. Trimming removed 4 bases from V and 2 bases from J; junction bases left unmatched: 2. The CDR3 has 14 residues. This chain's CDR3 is CASSSAGAYNEQFF. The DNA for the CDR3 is TGTGCCAGCAGCTCCGCGGGAGCCTACAATGAGCAGTTCTTC.